The rows below give T cell receptor beta chains drawn from one sample of a study of T cells in Graves' hyperthyroidism and ophthalmopathy. TCRdb re-analysed the multiplex PCR reads in MiXCR, keeping a single row per CDR3 protein. The sample includes about 250,000 distinct CDR3 sequences, 15% of them seen just once. The sequencing input was blood. These receptors all stem from a woman aged 50 to 60 with Graves' hyperthyroidism that later progressed to Graves' ophthalmopathy. The CDR3 runs from the conserved cysteine through the conserved F or W. A D gene is named only where the DNA matches it firmly. Rows give clone size only sometimes, using once, few, many, or a class for an expanded clone.

>TRBV7-9|TRBD2|TRBJ2-1|many|16
CASSSWGRDSNNEQFF
TGTGCCAGCAGCTCCTGGGGGAGGGACTCCAACAATGAGCAGTTCTTC
>TRBV6-1|TRBD2|TRBJ2-2|few|16
CASSLWGLAGTGELFF
TGTGCCAGCAGTCTTTGGGGACTAGCGGGGACCGGGGAGCTGTTTTTT
>TRBV20-1|TRBD2|TRBJ2-7|once|15
CSATILLAGDYEQYF
TGCAGTGCCACCATTTTACTAGCGGGGGACTACGAGCAGTACTTC
>TRBV6-1|.|TRBJ1-1|few|14
CASSEALQGPGPFF
TGTGCCAGCAGTGAAGCGCTTCAGGGGCCGGGCCCTTTCTTT
>TRBV5-1|TRBD2|TRBJ2-1|many|15
CASGQTSGSYNEQFF
TGCGCCAGCGGACAAACTAGCGGGTCCTACAATGAGCAGTTCTTC
>TRBV28|TRBD2|TRBJ2-7|many|15
CASSWTSGGAYEQYF
TGTGCCAGCAGTTGGACTAGCGGGGGTGCCTACGAGCAGTACTTC
>TRBV5-8|.|TRBJ2-7|many|14
CASSLGGNSYEQYF
TGTGCCAGCAGCTTGGGCGGCAACTCCTACGAGCAGTACTTC
>TRBV5-1|.|TRBJ2-2|many|16
CASSFSRGQDTGELFF
TGCGCCAGCAGCTTCTCTCGGGGGCAGGACACCGGGGAGCTGTTTTTT
>TRBV10-3|.|TRBJ2-3|many|12
CAISESADTQYF
TGTGCCATCAGTGAGTCGGCAGATACGCAGTATTTT
>TRBV29-1|TRBD2|TRBJ2-1|many|12
CSTGLVLNEQFF
TGCAGCACGGGACTAGTTCTCAATGAGCAGTTCTTC
>TRBV30|.|TRBJ1-5|many|12
CAYRNRMEPQHF
TGTGCCTATCGAAATAGGATGGAGCCCCAGCATTTT
>TRBV6-1|.|TRBJ2-2|many|13
CASSDRNTGELFF
TGTGCCAGCAGTGACAGGAACACCGGGGAGCTGTTTTTT
>TRBV7-9|.|TRBJ1-1|.|14
CASSPIWANTEAFF
TGTGCCAGCAGTCCGATATGGGCGAACACTGAAGCTTTCTTT
>TRBV19|TRBD2|TRBJ2-1|many|13
CASKSSGDNEQFF
TGTGCCAGTAAGTCTAGCGGGGACAATGAGCAGTTCTTC
>TRBV3-1|.|TRBJ1-5|many|17
CASSQETQGTPNQPQHF
TGTGCCAGCAGCCAAGAAACACAAGGGACACCCAATCAGCCCCAGCATTTT
>TRBV25-1|TRBD1|TRBJ1-2|.|17
CASSQLGGQWRYGGYTF
TGTGCCAGCAGCCAATTAGGGGGCCAGTGGCGGTATGGGGGCTACACCTTC
>TRBV28|.|TRBJ2-7|few|14
CASRGTGTTYEQYF
TGTGCCAGCAGGGGAACCGGGACAACCTACGAGCAGTACTTC
>TRBV5-1|TRBD2|TRBJ2-1|.|15
CASSLELAGASEQFF
TGCGCCAGCAGCTTGGAACTAGCGGGAGCAAGTGAGCAGTTCTTC
>TRBV4-1|TRBD1|TRBJ1-5|few|17
CASGPSLTGGYNQPQHF
TGCGCCAGCGGCCCTTCCTTGACAGGGGGATACAATCAGCCCCAGCATTTT
>TRBV10-3|TRBD2|TRBJ2-1|.|15
CAISDRPTGRNEQFF
TGTGCCATCAGTGATAGGCCTACCGGGAGGAATGAGCAGTTCTTC
>TRBV28|.|TRBJ2-3|many|14
CASSSGGVTDTQYF
TGTGCCAGCAGTTCGGGCGGCGTCACAGATACGCAGTATTTT